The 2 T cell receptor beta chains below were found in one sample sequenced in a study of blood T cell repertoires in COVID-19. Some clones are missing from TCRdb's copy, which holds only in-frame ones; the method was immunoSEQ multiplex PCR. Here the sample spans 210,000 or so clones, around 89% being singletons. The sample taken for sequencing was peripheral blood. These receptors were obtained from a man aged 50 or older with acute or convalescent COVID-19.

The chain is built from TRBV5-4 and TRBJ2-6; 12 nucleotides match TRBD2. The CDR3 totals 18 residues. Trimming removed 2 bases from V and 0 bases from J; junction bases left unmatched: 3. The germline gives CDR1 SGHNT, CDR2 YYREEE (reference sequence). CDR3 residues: CASSFGLAGSSGANVLTF. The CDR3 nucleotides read TGTGCCAGCAGCTTTGGACTAGCGGGGTCCTCTGGGGCCAACGTCCTGACTTTC.

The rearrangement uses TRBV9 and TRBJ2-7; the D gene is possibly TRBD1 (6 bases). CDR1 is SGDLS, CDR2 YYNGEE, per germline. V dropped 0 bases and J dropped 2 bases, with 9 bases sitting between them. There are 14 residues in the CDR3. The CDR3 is CASSVGRDTYEQYF. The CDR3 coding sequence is TGTGCCAGCAGCGTAGGCAGGGACACCTACGAGCAGTACTTC.